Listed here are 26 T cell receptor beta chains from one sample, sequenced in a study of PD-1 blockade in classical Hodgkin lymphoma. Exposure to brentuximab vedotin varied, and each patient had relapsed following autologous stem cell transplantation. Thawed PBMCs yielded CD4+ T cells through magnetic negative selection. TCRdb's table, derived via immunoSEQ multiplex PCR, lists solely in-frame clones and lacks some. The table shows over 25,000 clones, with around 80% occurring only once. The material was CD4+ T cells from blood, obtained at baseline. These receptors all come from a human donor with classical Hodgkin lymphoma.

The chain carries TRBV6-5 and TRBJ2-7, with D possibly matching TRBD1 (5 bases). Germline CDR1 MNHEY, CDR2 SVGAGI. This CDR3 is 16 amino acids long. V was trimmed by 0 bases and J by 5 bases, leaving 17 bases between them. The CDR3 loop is CASSYSWGRGMNEQYF. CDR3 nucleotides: TGTGCCAGCAGTTACTCTTGGGGAAGGGGTATGAACGAGCAGTACTTC.

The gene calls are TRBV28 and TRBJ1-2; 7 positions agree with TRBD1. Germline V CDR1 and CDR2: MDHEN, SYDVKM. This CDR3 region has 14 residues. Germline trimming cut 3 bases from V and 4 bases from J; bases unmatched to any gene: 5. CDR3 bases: TGTGCCAGCAGTTTGGGGGGACAGTTCTATGGCTACACCTTC. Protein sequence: CASSLGGQFYGYTF.

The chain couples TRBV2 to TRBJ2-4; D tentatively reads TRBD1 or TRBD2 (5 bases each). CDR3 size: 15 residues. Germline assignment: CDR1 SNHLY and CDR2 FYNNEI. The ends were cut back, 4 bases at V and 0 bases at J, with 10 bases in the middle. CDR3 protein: CASSAGRLAKNIQYF. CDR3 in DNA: TGTGCCAGCAGTGCGGGACGCCTAGCCAAAAACATTCAGTACTTC.

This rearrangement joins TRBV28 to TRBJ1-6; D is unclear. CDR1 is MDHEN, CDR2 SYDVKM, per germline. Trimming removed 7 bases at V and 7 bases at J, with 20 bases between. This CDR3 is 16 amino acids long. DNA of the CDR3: TGTGCCAGCACCCCAATCCGAGGACGCCTAAATTCACCCCTCCACTTT. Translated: CASTPIRGRLNSPLHF.

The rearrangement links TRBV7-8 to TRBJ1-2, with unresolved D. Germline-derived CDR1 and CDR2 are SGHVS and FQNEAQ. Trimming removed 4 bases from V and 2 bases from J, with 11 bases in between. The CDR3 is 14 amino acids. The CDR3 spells CASSSREGNYGYTF. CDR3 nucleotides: TGTGCCAGCAGCTCCCGTGAGGGCAACTATGGCTACACCTTC.

The CDR3 loop reads CASSVAGGREAFF. CDR3 in DNA: TGTGCCAGCAGCGTAGCGGGGGGCCGTGAAGCTTTCTTT. The gene calls are TRBV9 and TRBJ1-1, with D possibly TRBD1 on 6 matching bases. The CDR3 is 13 amino acids. The germline V and J ends were trimmed by 0 bases and 7 bases, with 10 bases remaining between them. Germline assignment: CDR1 SGDLS and CDR2 YYNGEE. The full variable domain, rest sourced from reference TRBV9 and TRBJ1-1, is DSGVTQTPKHLITATGQRVTLRCSPRSGDLSVYWYQQSLDQGLQFLIQYYNGEERAKGNILERFSAQQFPDLHSELNLSSLELGDSALYFCASSVAGGREAFFGQGTRLTVV.

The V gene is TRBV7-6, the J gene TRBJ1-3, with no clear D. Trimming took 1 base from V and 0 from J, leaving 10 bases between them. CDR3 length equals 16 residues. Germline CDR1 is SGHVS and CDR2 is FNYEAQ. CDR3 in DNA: TGTGCCAGCAGCTTAGGCCCGTACTTCTCTGGAAACACCATATATTTT. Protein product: CASSLGPYFSGNTIYF.

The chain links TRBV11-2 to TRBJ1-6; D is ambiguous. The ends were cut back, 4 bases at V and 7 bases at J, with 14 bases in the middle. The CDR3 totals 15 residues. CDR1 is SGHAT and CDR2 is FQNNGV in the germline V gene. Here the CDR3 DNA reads TGTGCCAGCAGCTCCTACACCGAGAGGAATTCACCCCTCCACTTT. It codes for CASSSYTERNSPLHF. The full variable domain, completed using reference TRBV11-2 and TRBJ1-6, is EAGVAQSPRYKIIEKRQSVAFWCNPISGHATLYWYQQILGQGPKLLIQFQNNGVVDDSQLPKDRFSAERLKGVDSTLKIQPAKLEDSAVYLCASSSYTERNSPLHFGNGTRLTVT.

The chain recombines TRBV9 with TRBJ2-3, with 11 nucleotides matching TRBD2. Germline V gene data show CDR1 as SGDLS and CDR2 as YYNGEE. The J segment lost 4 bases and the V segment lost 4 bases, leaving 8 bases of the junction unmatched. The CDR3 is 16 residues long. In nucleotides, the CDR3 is TGTGCCAGCAGCCTAATTAGCGGGGGGGCCGCAGATACGCAGTATTTT. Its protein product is CASSLISGGAADTQYF. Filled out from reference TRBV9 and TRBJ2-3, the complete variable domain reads DSGVTQTPKHLITATGQRVTLRCSPRSGDLSVYWYQQSLDQGLQFLIQYYNGEERAKGNILERFSAQQFPDLHSELNLSSLELGDSALYFCASSLISGGAADTQYFGPGTRLTVL.

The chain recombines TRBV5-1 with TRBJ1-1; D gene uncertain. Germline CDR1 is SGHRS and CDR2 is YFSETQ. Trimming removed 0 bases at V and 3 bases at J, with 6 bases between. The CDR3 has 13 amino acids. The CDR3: CASSLVGDTEAFF. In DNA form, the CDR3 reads TGCGCCAGCAGCTTGGTCGGGGACACTGAAGCTTTCTTT.

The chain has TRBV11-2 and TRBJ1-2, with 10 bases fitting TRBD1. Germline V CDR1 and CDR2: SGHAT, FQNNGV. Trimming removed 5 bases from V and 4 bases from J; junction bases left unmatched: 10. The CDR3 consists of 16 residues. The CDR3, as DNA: TGTGCCAGCAGCCCAACGGGGACAGGGGTGGGCTATGGCTACACCTTC. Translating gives CASSPTGTGVGYGYTF.

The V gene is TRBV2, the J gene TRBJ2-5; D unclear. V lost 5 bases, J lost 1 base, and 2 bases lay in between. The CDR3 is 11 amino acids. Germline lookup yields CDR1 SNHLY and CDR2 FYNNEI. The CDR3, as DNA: TGTGCCAGCAGTATCCAAGAGACCCAGTACTTC. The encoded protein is CASSIQETQYF. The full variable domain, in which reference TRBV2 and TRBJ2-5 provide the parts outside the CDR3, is EPEVTQTPSHQVTQMGQEVILRCVPISNHLYFYWYRQILGQKVEFLVSFYNNEISEKSEIFDDQFSVERPDGSNFTLKIRSTKLEDSAMYFCASSIQETQYFGPGTRLLVL.

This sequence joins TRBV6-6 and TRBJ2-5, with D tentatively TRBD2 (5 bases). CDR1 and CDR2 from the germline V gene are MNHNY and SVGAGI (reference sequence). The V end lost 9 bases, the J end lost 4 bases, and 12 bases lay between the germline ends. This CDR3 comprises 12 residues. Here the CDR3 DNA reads TGTGCCAGTCGGGGTGTTCGAGAGACCCAGTACTTC. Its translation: CASRGVRETQYF.

The CDR3 is CASRGSQETQYF. CDR3 bases: TGCGCCAGCAGAGGGAGCCAAGAGACCCAGTACTTC. The J gene is TRBJ2-5, the V gene TRBV5-1; D might be TRBD2 (5 bases). The V gene lost 5 bases and the J gene lost 1 base, with 6 bases spanning the gap. The CDR3 runs 12 residues. The germline V gene has CDR1 SGHRS and CDR2 YFSETQ.

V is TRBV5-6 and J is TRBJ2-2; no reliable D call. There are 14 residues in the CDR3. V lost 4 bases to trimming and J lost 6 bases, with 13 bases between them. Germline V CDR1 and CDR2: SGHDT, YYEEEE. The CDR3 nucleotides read TGTGCCAGCAGCCCCAGGTGGGCGGCCGGGGAGCTGTTTTTT. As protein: CASSPRWAAGELFF.

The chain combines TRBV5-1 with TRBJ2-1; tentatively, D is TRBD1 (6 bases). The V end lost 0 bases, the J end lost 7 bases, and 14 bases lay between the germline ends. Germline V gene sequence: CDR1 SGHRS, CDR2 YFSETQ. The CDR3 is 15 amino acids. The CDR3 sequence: CASSLVGGEVNEQFF. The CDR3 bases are TGCGCCAGCAGCTTGGTTGGGGGCGAAGTGAATGAGCAGTTCTTC.

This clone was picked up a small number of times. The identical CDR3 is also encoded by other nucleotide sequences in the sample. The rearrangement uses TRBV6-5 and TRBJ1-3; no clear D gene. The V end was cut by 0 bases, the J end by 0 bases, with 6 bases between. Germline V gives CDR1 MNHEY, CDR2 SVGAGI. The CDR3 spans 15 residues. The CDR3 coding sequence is TGTGCCAGCAGTTACTCGGGAGACTCTGGAAACACCATATATTTT. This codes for CASSYSGDSGNTIYF.

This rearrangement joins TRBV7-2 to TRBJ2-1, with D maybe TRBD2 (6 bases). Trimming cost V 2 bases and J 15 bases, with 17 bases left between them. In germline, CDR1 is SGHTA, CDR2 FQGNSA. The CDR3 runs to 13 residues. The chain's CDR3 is CASSLYVGGRWFF. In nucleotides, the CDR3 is TGTGCCAGCAGCTTATATGTCGGGGGTCGGTGGTTCTTC.

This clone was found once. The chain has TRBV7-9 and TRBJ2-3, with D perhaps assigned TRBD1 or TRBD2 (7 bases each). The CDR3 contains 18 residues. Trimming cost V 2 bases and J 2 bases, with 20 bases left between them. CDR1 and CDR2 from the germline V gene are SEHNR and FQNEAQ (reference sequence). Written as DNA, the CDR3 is TGTGCCAGCAGCTTAAGGTTAGGGGGAGGGGGCCTCACAGATACGCAGTATTTT. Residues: CASSLRLGGGGLTDTQYF.

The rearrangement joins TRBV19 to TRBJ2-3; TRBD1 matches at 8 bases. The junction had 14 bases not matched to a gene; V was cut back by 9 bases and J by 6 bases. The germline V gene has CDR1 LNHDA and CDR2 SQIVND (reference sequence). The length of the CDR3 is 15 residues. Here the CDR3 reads CASRSGGAQADTQYF. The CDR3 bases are TGTGCCAGCCGTTCAGGGGGCGCCCAGGCTGATACGCAGTATTTT.

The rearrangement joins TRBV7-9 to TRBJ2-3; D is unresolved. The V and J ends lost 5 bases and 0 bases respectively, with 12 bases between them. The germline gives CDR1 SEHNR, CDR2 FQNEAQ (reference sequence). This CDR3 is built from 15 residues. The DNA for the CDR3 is TGTGCCAGCAGCCCTCCCGGGCGGAGCACAGATACGCAGTATTTT. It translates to CASSPPGRSTDTQYF.

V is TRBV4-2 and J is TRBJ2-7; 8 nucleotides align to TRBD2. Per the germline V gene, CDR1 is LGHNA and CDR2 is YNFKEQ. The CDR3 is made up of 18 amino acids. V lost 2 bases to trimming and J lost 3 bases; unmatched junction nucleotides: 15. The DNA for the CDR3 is TGTGCCAGCAGCCAATCCCCTATCGTCGCGCGGGGGGACTACGAGCAGTACTTC. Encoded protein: CASSQSPIVARGDYEQYF.

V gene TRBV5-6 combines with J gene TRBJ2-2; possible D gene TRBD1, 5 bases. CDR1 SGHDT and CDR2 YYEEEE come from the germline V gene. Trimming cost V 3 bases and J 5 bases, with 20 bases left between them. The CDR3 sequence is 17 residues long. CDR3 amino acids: CASSYQGQGWGTGELFF. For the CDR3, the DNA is TGTGCCAGCAGCTACCAAGGTCAGGGCTGGGGAACCGGGGAGCTGTTTTTT.

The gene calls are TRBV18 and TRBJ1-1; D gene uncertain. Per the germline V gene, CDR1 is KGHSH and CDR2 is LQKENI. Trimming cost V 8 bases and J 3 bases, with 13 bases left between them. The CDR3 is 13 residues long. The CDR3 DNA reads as TGTGCCAGCCAATCGGGTTATGACACTGAAGCTTTCTTT. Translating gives CASQSGYDTEAFF.

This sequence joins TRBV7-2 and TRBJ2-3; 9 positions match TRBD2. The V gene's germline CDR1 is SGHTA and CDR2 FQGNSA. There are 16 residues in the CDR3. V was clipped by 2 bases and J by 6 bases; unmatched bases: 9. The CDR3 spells CASSLLAGGSVDTQYF. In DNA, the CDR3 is TGTGCCAGCAGCTTACTTGCGGGGGGGAGTGTGGATACGCAGTATTTT.

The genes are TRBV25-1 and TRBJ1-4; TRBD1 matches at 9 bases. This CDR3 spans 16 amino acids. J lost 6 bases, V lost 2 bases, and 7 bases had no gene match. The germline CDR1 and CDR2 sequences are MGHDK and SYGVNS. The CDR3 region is CASSEVWTGAHEKLFF. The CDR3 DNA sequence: TGTGCCAGCAGTGAAGTATGGACAGGGGCGCATGAAAAACTGTTTTTT.